These 22 T cell receptor beta chains were all obtained from the same sample, sequenced in a study of shared clonotypes between healthy human individuals. Terminally differentiated effector memory CD45RA+ cells were left out of the naive CD8 fraction, which was CD45RO-negative and positively selected for CCR7. Using immunoSEQ multiplex PCR, the repertoire was profiled, and TCRdb retains in-frame clones only, with some absent. The sample has approximately 600,000 clones, about 95% seen once. The material sequenced was naive CD8+ T cells sorted from blood. The receptors were gathered from a woman aged 25 to 39 in good health.

This chain joins TRBV7-2 and TRBJ2-3; a possible D gene is TRBD2 (6 bases). This CDR3 has 14 amino acids. The V gene lost 1 base and the J gene lost 4 bases, with 9 bases spanning the gap. Germline V CDR1 and CDR2: SGHTA, FQGNSA. The CDR3: CASSLVGGADTQYF. CDR3 bases: TGTGCCAGCAGCTTAGTGGGGGGTGCAGATACGCAGTATTTT.

On this clone: The same CDR3 can be traced to other DNA sequences in this sample. This sequence joins TRBV13 and TRBJ2-7, with a possible D match to TRBD2 (6 bases). From germline, CDR1 is PRHDT and CDR2 FYEKMQ (reference sequence). V dropped 5 bases and J dropped 3 bases, with 14 bases sitting between them. CDR3 length: 14 residues. CDR3 nucleotide sequence: TGTGCCAGCAGCCCGGGACTCGGGGGCTACGAGCAGTACTTC. As protein: CASSPGLGGYEQYF.

The J gene is TRBJ1-1, the V gene TRBV27; D is perhaps TRBD1 (5 bases). V was shortened by 3 bases and J by 4 bases, with 12 bases between the two germline ends. Germline CDR1 and CDR2: MNHEY and SMNVEV (reference sequence). This CDR3 is built from 14 residues. In DNA, the CDR3 is TGTGCCAGCAGTTTTGCCGGGAGGGGCACTGAAGCTTTCTTT. Translated, it gives CASSFAGRGTEAFF.

Comments on this clone: The same CDR3 can be traced to other DNA sequences in this sample. The chain is built from TRBV5-6 and TRBJ2-7; D is undetermined. CDR1 and CDR2 from the germline V gene are SGHDT and YYEEEE. With 0 bases removed from V and 2 bases from J, the gap between germline ends came to 3 bases. This CDR3 spans 12 amino acids. Here the CDR3 DNA reads TGTGCCAGCAGCTTGGCTCCCTACGAGCAGTACTTC. It translates to CASSLAPYEQYF.

The chain carries TRBV20-1 and TRBJ2-3; D is uncertain. V gave up 0 bases and J gave up 6 bases, with 4 bases separating them. Per the germline V gene, CDR1 is DFQATT and CDR2 is SNEGSKA (reference sequence). The CDR3 totals 11 residues. In DNA form, the CDR3 reads TGCAGTGCTAGAGAAGATGATACGCAGTATTTT. Translated: CSAREDDTQYF.

Comment on this clone: Other DNA sequences within the sample encode an identical CDR3. CDR3 protein: CATSRDLGGGQPQHF. CDR3 DNA: TGTGCCACCAGCAGAGATCTCGGCGGTGGACAGCCCCAGCATTTT. The chain couples TRBV15 to TRBJ1-5; no clear D. Germline-derived CDR1 and CDR2 are LNHNV and YYDKDF (reference sequence). CDR3 size: 15 residues. The germline V and J ends were trimmed by 0 bases and 7 bases, with 13 bases remaining between them.

The chain is built from TRBV19 and TRBJ1-5; 9 positions match TRBD1. Germline trimming cut 3 bases from V and 4 bases from J; bases unmatched to any gene: 7. Germline loops: CDR1 LNHDA, CDR2 SQIVND (reference sequence). This CDR3 contains 16 residues. The CDR3 region has the DNA TGTGCCAGTAGTATGATGACAGGGGGAAAGAATCAGCCCCAGCATTTT. Its protein product is CASSMMTGGKNQPQHF.

The chain is built from TRBV2 and TRBJ1-5, with 7 bases fitting TRBD1. The CDR3 has 15 amino acids. Germline CDR1 and CDR2: SNHLY and FYNNEI. V shed 3 bases and J 5 bases; nucleotides not matched to a gene: 7. CDR3 region: CASSDETGNHQPQHF. DNA for the CDR3: TGTGCCAGCAGTGACGAGACAGGGAATCATCAGCCCCAGCATTTT.

This rearrangement joins TRBV27 to TRBJ2-7; D is perhaps TRBD2 (5 bases). Trimming cost V 6 bases and J 4 bases, with 19 bases left between them. The CDR3 is 15 residues long. Germline CDR1 and CDR2: MNHEY and SMNVEV (reference sequence). CDR3 in amino acids: CASSVSDRSGYEQYF. CDR3 in DNA: TGTGCCAGCAGCGTCTCAGATCGGTCGGGGTACGAGCAGTACTTC.

For the CDR3, the DNA is TGTGCCAGCAGTTTCGGGACTTTGGGGGCCAACGTCCTGACTTTC. It translates to CASSFGTLGANVLTF. The chain employs TRBV27 and TRBJ2-6, with a possible D match to TRBD2 (6 bases). V was shortened by 3 bases and J by 4 bases, with 10 bases between the two germline ends. The CDR3 is 15 amino acids. The germline V gene has CDR1 MNHEY and CDR2 SMNVEV (reference sequence).

The chain couples TRBV5-4 to TRBJ2-1, with D unclear. With 2 bases removed from V and 5 bases from J, the gap between germline ends came to 2 bases. CDR3 length: 11 residues. Germline lookup yields CDR1 SGHNT and CDR2 YYREEE (reference sequence). The CDR3 sequence: CASSLHNEQFF. The CDR3 DNA follows: TGTGCCAGCAGCTTACACAATGAGCAGTTCTTC.

The sample holds one count of this clone. CDR3 sequence (DNA): TGTGCCAGCAGCCAAGGGACAGGGGGTCTGTACGAGCAGTACTTC. Translated, it gives CASSQGTGGLYEQYF. This chain links TRBV4-2 with TRBJ2-7, with 10 bases that match TRBD1. The junction had 4 bases not matched to a gene; V was cut back by 1 base and J by 4 bases. Germline V lookup: CDR1 LGHNA, CDR2 YNFKEQ. This CDR3 region has 15 residues.

The chain employs TRBV27 and TRBJ2-3; D is ambiguous. In germline, CDR1 is MNHEY, CDR2 SMNVEV (reference sequence). This CDR3 contains 11 residues. Trimming cost V 7 bases and J 3 bases, with 5 bases left between them. CDR3 bases: TGTGCCAGCAAAAGAACAGATACGCAGTATTTT. Translated, it gives CASKRTDTQYF.

This clone was recorded once. The chain has TRBV27 and TRBJ1-2; D is perhaps TRBD1 (6 bases). Germline CDR1 is MNHEY and CDR2 is SMNVEV (reference sequence). V was clipped by 5 bases and J by 1 base, with 20 bases between them. This CDR3 is built from 17 residues. The CDR3 reads CASSLTIGEGVNYGYTF. CDR3 nucleotide sequence: TGTGCCAGCAGTCTAACTATTGGGGAGGGGGTTAACTATGGCTACACCTTC.

The chain is built from TRBV9 and TRBJ2-7, with 10 positions matching TRBD2. Germline V lookup: CDR1 SGDLS, CDR2 YYNGEE. With V trimmed by 4 bases and J by 5 bases, 15 bases remained unmatched. CDR3 length equals 17 residues. Written as DNA, the CDR3 is TGTGCCAGCAGCATCTCAAAATTTAGCGGGAGGTCCAACGAGCAGTACTTC. This encodes CASSISKFSGRSNEQYF.

This sequence joins TRBV15 and TRBJ2-3, with D unclear. The CDR3 extends over 15 amino acids. With 1 base removed from V and 0 bases from J, the gap between germline ends came to 8 bases. The germline V gene encodes CDR1 LNHNV and CDR2 YYDKDF (reference sequence). The DNA of the CDR3 is TGTGCCACCAGCAGAGCGACACGGAGCACAGATACGCAGTATTTT. Translating gives CATSRATRSTDTQYF.

This clone was detected only once. The chain uses TRBV7-9 and TRBJ1-2; D gene uncertain. The germline V gene encodes CDR1 SEHNR and CDR2 FQNEAQ (reference sequence). The CDR3 covers 16 residues. Trimming stripped 5 bases from V and 8 bases from J, with 24 bases between. The CDR3 DNA reads as TGTGCCAGCAGCCCCGCCTTAGGGCCGGACTGGGGAGGCTACACCTTC. This gives the protein CASSPALGPDWGGYTF.

This clone was seen only a few times. The V call is TRBV28, the J call TRBJ1-5; D uncertain. The V and J ends lost 8 bases and 0 bases respectively, with 11 bases between them. The CDR3 runs 14 residues. From germline, CDR1 is MDHEN and CDR2 SYDVKM. CDR3 sequence: CASVSEISNQPQHF. CDR3 nucleotide sequence: TGTGCCAGCGTTAGCGAAATTAGCAATCAGCCCCAGCATTTT. The full variable domain, in which reference TRBV28 and TRBJ1-5 provide the parts outside the CDR3, is DVKVTQSSRYLVKRTGEKVFLECVQDMDHENMFWYRQDPGLGLRLIYFSYDVKMKEKGDIPEGYSVSREKKERFSLILESASTNQTSMYLCASVSEISNQPQHFGDGTRLSIL.

The gene calls are TRBV9 and TRBJ2-3, with D possibly being TRBD1 (5 bases). The germline V and J ends were trimmed by 2 bases and 3 bases, with 13 bases remaining between them. CDR1 SGDLS and CDR2 YYNGEE come from the germline V gene. The length of the CDR3 is 15 residues. The CDR3 region is CASSVGQGYTDTQYF. The CDR3 DNA sequence: TGTGCCAGCAGCGTCGGGCAGGGTTATACAGATACGCAGTATTTT.

The V call is TRBV28, the J call TRBJ1-2, with TRBD1 matching 9 bases. The ends lost 1 base at V and 3 bases at J; junction bases unmatched: 21. The CDR3 has 21 residues. CDR1 and CDR2 (germline): MDHEN, SYDVKM. CDR3 sequence: CASSLYGQGLIPSLAHYGYTF. CDR3 sequence (DNA): TGTGCCAGCAGTTTATACGGACAGGGGCTTATACCATCCTTAGCACACTATGGCTACACCTTC.

This chain connects TRBV4-1 to TRBJ1-1; unclear D gene. Deletions cut 4 bases from V and 0 bases from J, with 9 bases between. This CDR3 contains 14 residues. The germline gives CDR1 MGHRA, CDR2 YSYEKL. In DNA, the CDR3 is TGCGCCAGCAGCCCACAGAGGATGAACACTGAAGCTTTCTTT. Translated: CASSPQRMNTEAFF.

The chain carries TRBV5-1 and TRBJ2-3; 7 nucleotides align to TRBD2. Per the germline V gene, CDR1 is SGHRS and CDR2 is YFSETQ. The CDR3 is 16 amino acids. The V segment lost 0 bases and the J segment 2 bases; nucleotides outside the gene matches: 6. The CDR3 DNA is TGCGCCAGCAGCTTGGCCCTAGCGGAGCTCACAGATACGCAGTATTTT. This codes for CASSLALAELTDTQYF.